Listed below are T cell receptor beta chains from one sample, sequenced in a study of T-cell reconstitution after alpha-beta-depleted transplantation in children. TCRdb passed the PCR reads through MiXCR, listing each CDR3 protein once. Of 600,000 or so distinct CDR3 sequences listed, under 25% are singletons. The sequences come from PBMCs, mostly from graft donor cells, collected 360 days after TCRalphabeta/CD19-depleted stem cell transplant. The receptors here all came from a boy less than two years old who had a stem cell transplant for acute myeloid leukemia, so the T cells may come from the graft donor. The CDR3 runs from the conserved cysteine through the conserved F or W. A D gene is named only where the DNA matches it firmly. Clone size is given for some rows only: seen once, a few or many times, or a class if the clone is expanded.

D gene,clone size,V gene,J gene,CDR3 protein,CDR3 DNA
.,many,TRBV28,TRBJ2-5,CASSLLAQETQYF,TGTGCCAGCAGTTTACTAGCCCAAGAGACCCAGTACTTC
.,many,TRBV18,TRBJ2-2,CASSPRDLSTGELFF,TGTGCCAGCTCACCACGGGATCTTTCCACCGGGGAGCTGTTTTTT
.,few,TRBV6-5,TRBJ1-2,CASSYWQGLGYTF,TGTGCCAGCAGTTATTGGCAGGGCTTGGGCTACACCTTC
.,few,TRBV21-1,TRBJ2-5,CASSNGTKETQYF,TGTGCCAGCAGCAATGGGACAAAAGAGACCCAGTACTTC
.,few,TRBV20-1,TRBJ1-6,CSAILRGRGSPLHF,TGCAGTGCCATCTTACGGGGAAGGGGTTCACCCCTCCACTTT
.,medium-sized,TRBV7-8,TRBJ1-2,CASSSAGWSYGYTF,TGTGCCAGCAGCTCTGCAGGGTGGTCCTATGGCTACACCTTC
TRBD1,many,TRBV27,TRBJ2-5,CASDTGDEETQYF,TGTGCCAGTGATACAGGGGATGAAGAGACCCAGTACTTC
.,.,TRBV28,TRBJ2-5,CATKEGTQYF,TGTGCCACCAAAGAGGGGACCCAGTACTTC
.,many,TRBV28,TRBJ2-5,CASSWTAQETQYF,TGTGCCAGCAGTTGGACAGCCCAAGAGACCCAGTACTTC
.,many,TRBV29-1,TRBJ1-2,CSVDPDYGYTF,TGCAGCGTTGACCCGGACTATGGCTACACCTTC
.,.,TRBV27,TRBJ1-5,CASSKGGRSNQPQHF,TGTGCCAGCAGTAAGGGAGGGCGCAGCAATCAGCCCCAGCATTTT
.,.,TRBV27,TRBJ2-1,CASTQGTRPHEQFF,TGTGCCAGCACCCAGGGGACTCGCCCCCATGAGCAGTTCTTC
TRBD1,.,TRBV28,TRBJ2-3,CASSHGDRELTDTQYF,TGTGCCAGCAGTCACGGGGACAGGGAACTCACAGATACGCAGTATTTT
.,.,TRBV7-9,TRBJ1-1,CASSLRQADTEAFF,TGTGCCAGCAGCTTAAGGCAAGCGGACACTGAAGCTTTCTTT
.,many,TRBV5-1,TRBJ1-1,CASSLDSTGTEAFF,TGCGCCAGCAGTTTGGACAGCACGGGGACTGAAGCTTTCTTT
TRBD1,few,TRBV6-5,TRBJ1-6,CASRAGTVWSPLHF,TGTGCCAGCAGAGCCGGGACAGTTTGGTCACCCCTCCACTTT
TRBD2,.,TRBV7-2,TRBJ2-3,CASSLAYGGAPTDTQYF,TGTGCCAGCAGCTTAGCGTACGGGGGGGCCCCCACAGATACGCAGTATTTT
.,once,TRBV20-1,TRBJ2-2,CSARDLLGGPDTGELFF,TGCAGTGCTAGAGATCTGTTGGGGGGGCCCGACACCGGGGAGCTGTTTTTT
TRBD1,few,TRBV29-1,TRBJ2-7,CSVEDPGTGDSYEQYF,TGCAGCGTTGAAGACCCGGGGACAGGGGACTCCTACGAGCAGTACTTC
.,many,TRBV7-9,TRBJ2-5,CASSSVNREETQYF,TGTGCCAGCAGCTCCGTTAATCGGGAAGAGACCCAGTACTTC
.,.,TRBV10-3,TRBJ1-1,CAIWNLWNTEAFF,TGTGCCATCTGGAACCTTTGGAACACTGAAGCTTTCTTT
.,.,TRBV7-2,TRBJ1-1,CASSLLTGNTEAFF,TGTGCCAGCAGCCTATTGACAGGGAACACTGAAGCTTTCTTT
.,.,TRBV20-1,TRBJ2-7,CSALVGWDEQYF,TGCAGTGCGCTAGTGGGGTGGGACGAGCAGTACTTC
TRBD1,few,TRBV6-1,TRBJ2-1,CASSKQGSTTYNEQFF,TGTGCCAGCAGTAAACAGGGGTCTACAACCTACAATGAGCAGTTCTTC
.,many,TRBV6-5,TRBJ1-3,CASSYSGLGVHSGNTIYF,TGTGCCAGCAGTTACTCGGGCCTTGGGGTCCACTCTGGAAACACCATATATTTT
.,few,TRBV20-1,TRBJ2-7,CSARTATRSYEQYF,TGCAGTGCTAGAACAGCCACGAGAAGCTACGAGCAGTACTTC
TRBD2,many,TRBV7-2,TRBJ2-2,CASSLAAGGNTGELFF,TGCGCCAGCAGCTTGGCAGCGGGGGGTAACACCGGGGAGCTGTTTTTT
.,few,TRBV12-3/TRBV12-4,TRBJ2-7,CASSWRGYEQYF,TGTGCCAGCAGTTGGCGAGGCTACGAGCAGTACTTC
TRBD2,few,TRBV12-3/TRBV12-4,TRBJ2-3,CASSLRRGDRLTDTQYF,TGTGCCAGCAGTTTAAGGCGGGGGGACCGCCTCACAGATACGCAGTATTTT
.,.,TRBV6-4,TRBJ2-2,CASSPATTNTGELFF,TGTGCCAGCAGTCCCGCGACAACGAACACCGGGGAGCTGTTTTTT
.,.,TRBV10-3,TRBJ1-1,CAIRDKENTEAFF,TGTGCCATACGGGACAAAGAGAACACTGAAGCTTTCTTT
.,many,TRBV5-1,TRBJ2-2,CASSLVPYNTGELFF,TGCGCCAGCAGCTTGGTCCCCTACAACACCGGGGAGCTGTTTTTT
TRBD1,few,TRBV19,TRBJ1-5,CASSKGGGQGGHQPQHF,TGTGCCAGTAGTAAAGGCGGGGGACAGGGAGGACATCAGCCCCAGCATTTT
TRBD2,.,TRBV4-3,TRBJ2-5,CASSQTLAGGIEETQYF,TGCGCCAGCAGCCAGACACTAGCGGGGGGTATAGAAGAGACCCAGTACTTC
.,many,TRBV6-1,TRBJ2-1,CASSELDGFEQFF,TGTGCCAGCAGTGAATTGGACGGGTTCGAGCAGTTCTTC
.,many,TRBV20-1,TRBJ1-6,CSASPIPGLHANSPLHF,TGCAGTGCTAGTCCCATTCCGGGGCTTCACGCTAATTCACCCCTCCACTTT
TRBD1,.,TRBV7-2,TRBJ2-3,CASIDRVDTDTQYF,TGTGCCAGCATCGACAGGGTTGACACAGATACGCAGTATTTT
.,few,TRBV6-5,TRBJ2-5,CASSYGRAETQYF,TGTGCCAGCAGTTACGGCAGGGCGGAGACCCAGTACTTC
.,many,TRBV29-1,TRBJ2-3,CSVVAWADTQYF,TGCAGCGTTGTGGCGTGGGCAGATACGCAGTATTTT
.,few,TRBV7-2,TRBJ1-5,CASSLTGLLNQPQHF,TGTGCCAGCAGCTTAACAGGCCTCCTTAATCAGCCCCAGCATTTT
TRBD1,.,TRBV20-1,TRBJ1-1,CSASRGQDVPEAFF,TGCAGTGCTAGCCGGGGACAGGATGTCCCTGAAGCTTTCTTT